This TCR beta chain was sequenced for a study of blood T cell repertoires in COVID-19 (TCRdb year 2020). With respect to the entire study: Collaborator samples came from the United States, Italy and Spain and covered acute and convalescent phases of COVID-19. The prospective study material was composed of cDNA or gDNA derived from T cells, B-cell-depleted T cells, or PBMCs. Subjects who had been exposed to COVID-19, were actively infected with it, or had recovered from it provided the deeply sampled blood TCRbeta repertoires that made up the dataset. The repertoires were released in a freely available public database meant as a resource for research on the immune response to SARS-CoV-2. Samples came from the ongoing ImmuneRACE study (first 160 participants) plus 1,254 subjects from 6 global collaborators. Nearly every sample came with metadata listing a de-identified subject ID, COVID-19 status, age in years and sex. Where HLA class I and class II types were available, the types were taken from metadata supplied by the sample provider, not from assay-based typing. Study-level results and caveats: How much clinical and demographic metadata was included differed by source and by participant, and the metadata was provided uncurated.

Collaborating institutions collected whole blood in K2EDTA tubes following their own protocols. For TCRbeta analysis, collaborator samples were shipped as frozen whole blood, as isolated PBMCs, or as DNA extracted from either sample type. TCRbeta CDR3 regions were amplified from genomic DNA by means of the immunoSEQ Assay, a bias-controlled multiplex PCR. From the authors' description of their analysis: The number of nucleated cells in each sample was estimated by amplification of reference gene primers within the assay. Sequence reads were collapsed and filtered to measure the absolute abundance of every unique TCRbeta CDR3 rearrangement. Productive Simpson clonality was computed per sample as the square root of Simpson's diversity index over productive rearrangements. TCRdb's version of the immuneACCESS table is confined to in-frame rearrangements and falls short of the full clone set. An unresolved V gene accounts for under half of the shortfall where checked; the remainder is of unknown origin. The V and J calls and the clone size are those of that table, but D and trimming were determined from the DNA. The sample table records roughly 28,000 clones; 82% of these occur just once. The ten largest account for under 2% of the sample.

Of note for this clone: This clone's antigen is unknown. Base quality data are lacking; no much larger clone is found one base away.

From the germline V gene, CDR1 is SGHVS and CDR2 is FNYEAQ. V is trimmed back by 2 bases and J by 5 bases, and the junction contains 11 bases that no gene match accounts for. From the cysteine up to the phenylalanine, the CDR3 has a length of 16 residues. Only the CDR3 DNA is retained, 48 bases long and in frame from the first base. The origin of this receptor is a man older than 75 with active or convalescent COVID-19. Here the chain combines TRBV7-6 and TRBJ2-5, with 7 bases aligning to TRBD1. The sample consisted of peripheral blood. For the CDR3, the sequence is CASSLNLGGAGETQYF. In nucleotides, the sequence is TGTGCCAGCAGCTTAAATTTAGGGGGCGCAGGGGAGACCCAGTACTTC.